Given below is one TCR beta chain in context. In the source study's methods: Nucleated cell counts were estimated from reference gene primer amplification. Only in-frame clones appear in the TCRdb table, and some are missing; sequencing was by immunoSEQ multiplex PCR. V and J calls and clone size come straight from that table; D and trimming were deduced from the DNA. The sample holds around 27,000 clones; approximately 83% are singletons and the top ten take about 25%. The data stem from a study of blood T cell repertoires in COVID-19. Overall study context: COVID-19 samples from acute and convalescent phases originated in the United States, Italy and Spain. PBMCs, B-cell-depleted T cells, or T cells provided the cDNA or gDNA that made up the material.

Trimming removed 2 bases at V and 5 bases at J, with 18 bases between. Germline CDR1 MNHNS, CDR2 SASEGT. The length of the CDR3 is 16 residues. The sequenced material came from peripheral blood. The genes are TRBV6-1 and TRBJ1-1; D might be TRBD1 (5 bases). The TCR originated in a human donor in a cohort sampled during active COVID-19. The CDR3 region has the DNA TGTGCCAGCAGTGAACCGGCAAAAGGGGCGGGGACTGAAGCTTTCTTT. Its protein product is CASSEPAKGAGTEAFF.